Sequencing of this T cell receptor (beta chain) was carried out in a study of cytomegalovirus exposure and HLA in healthy donors. 13 Jbeta primers and 60 Vbeta primers were used for the PCR. Clones were sequenced by immunoSEQ multiplex PCR, and TCRdb holds only the in-frame ones, with some missing. The table has fewer than 150,000 clones, 70% to 80% seen once; the top ten hold approximately 2%. Broader study findings: Previously analyzed data showed that most TCR beta V segments were productive at a frequency of about 87% or about 30%.

This clone was seen more than once but under ten times. No antigen is known for it. Trimming shortened V by 0 bases and J by 9 bases, and 11 bases separated the two germline ends. The germline CDR1 and CDR2 sequences are SNHLY and FYNNEI. The CDR3 consists of 13 residues. This receptor was identified in a man under 40 in good health and CMV-seronegative. The genes are TRBV2 and TRBJ2-5; weak D call: TRBD2 (5 bases). Sequenced: PBMCs. In DNA form, the CDR3 reads TGTGCCAGCAGTGAAGCGCGGGTCGAGCCCCAGTACTTC. It encodes CASSEARVEPQYF.